The entry below gives a single TCR beta chain sequence along with its context. No antigen is known for it. There are 15 residues in the CDR3. V was clipped by 5 bases and J by 7 bases; unmatched bases: 11. Germline loops: CDR1 SGHNT, CDR2 YENEEA. The record originates from a study of cytomegalovirus exposure and HLA in healthy donors. The study's findings and limits: Most TCR sequences proved rare, with some public TCRs found in many donors. A few chains tied to CMV proved CMV antigen-specific in vitro.

TCRdb's copy holds only in-frame clones and misses some; the assay was immunoSEQ multiplex PCR. The table lists about 250,000 clones, roughly 87% of them singletons, with more than 10% in the top ten. V and J are TRBV11-3 and TRBJ2-3; TRBD1 matches 8 bases. The sample consisted of PBMCs. The TCR sequence derives from a man aged 18 to 29 in good health and CMV-seropositive. The CDR3 sequence: CASSPGQGPSHTQYF. The CDR3 DNA sequence: TGTGCCAGCAGCCCCGGACAGGGTCCTAGCCATACGCAGTATTTT.